Following are 2 T cell receptor beta chains from one sample sequenced in a study of cytomegalovirus exposure and HLA in healthy donors. The PCR ran on 60 Vbeta and 13 Jbeta primers. Clones were sequenced by immunoSEQ multiplex PCR, and TCRdb holds only the in-frame ones, with some missing. The table lists roughly 180,000 clones, around 75% of them singletons. The sequencing sample was made of PBMCs. The receptors were gathered from a woman aged 30 to 39 in good health and CMV-seropositive.

The rearrangement joins TRBV5-6 to TRBJ1-2; 8 bases line up with TRBD1. Trimming cost V 4 bases and J 5 bases; bases outside gene matches: 7. The CDR3 has 14 amino acids. The germline V gene has CDR1 SGHDT and CDR2 YYEEEE. CDR3 sequence reads: CASSIQGAWYGYTF. The CDR3 DNA is TGTGCCAGCAGCATCCAGGGGGCCTGGTATGGCTACACCTTC.

Only a few counts were recorded for this clone. This chain uses TRBV5-1 with TRBJ2-1, with 12 bases lining up with TRBD2. V was pared by 4 bases and J by 7 bases, with 9 bases of the junction left unmatched. CDR3 length: 16 amino acids. Germline-derived CDR1 and CDR2 are SGHRS and YFSETQ. CDR3 region: CASSVTPSGGGNEQFF. In DNA, the CDR3 is TGCGCCAGCAGCGTGACTCCTAGCGGGGGGGGAAATGAGCAGTTCTTC.